Shown below are 21 T cell receptor beta chains from a single sample sequenced in a study of blood T cell repertoires in COVID-19. TCRdb keeps only in-frame clones here, not all; method: immunoSEQ multiplex PCR. The sample has 150,000 to 200,000 clones, almost 80% seen once. Sequenced input: peripheral blood. The receptors stem from a man aged 55 to 69 with active or convalescent COVID-19.

The V call is TRBV10-3, the J call TRBJ1-5, with 7 bases identical to TRBD1. Trimming at V came to 9 bases and at J to 4 bases, leaving 12 bases not matched to a gene. CDR1 and CDR2 from the germline V gene are ENHRY and SYGVKD. The CDR3 is made up of 15 amino acids. The CDR3 bases are TGTGCCATAAGGGGTCAGGGGGACCCTAATCAGCCCCAGCATTTT. Its protein is CAIRGQGDPNQPQHF.

The chain recombines TRBV19 with TRBJ1-1, with D tentatively TRBD1 (6 bases). Trimming stripped 6 bases from V and 0 bases from J, with 17 bases between. The CDR3 consists of 16 residues. Germline V gene sequence: CDR1 LNHDA, CDR2 SQIVND (reference sequence). CDR3 sequence (DNA): TGTGCCAGTAGCCAAGGGGGGGGCTCCTTGAACACTGAAGCTTTCTTT. It yields the protein CASSQGGGSLNTEAFF.

This chain connects TRBV29-1 to TRBJ2-7; 9 nucleotides line up with TRBD1. In germline, CDR1 is SQVTM, CDR2 ANQGSEA. CDR3 length: 16 residues. Trimming removed 6 bases from V and 3 bases from J; junction bases left unmatched: 15. CDR3 residues: CSVLSRGQGGDYEQYF. In DNA form, the CDR3 reads TGCAGCGTCCTATCAAGGGGACAGGGTGGAGACTACGAGCAGTACTTC.

The chain is built from TRBV19 and TRBJ2-5; maybe TRBD2 (5 bases). V gave up 0 bases and J gave up 8 bases, with 16 bases separating them. The germline V gene encodes CDR1 LNHDA and CDR2 SQIVND (reference sequence). CDR3 length equals 15 residues. The CDR3 DNA sequence: TGTGCCAGTAGTATAGATCCGGTCCGGACTGGAACCCAGTACTTC. This gives the protein CASSIDPVRTGTQYF. Complete variable domain (other parts from reference TRBV19 and TRBJ2-5): DGGITQSPKYLFRKEGQNVTLSCEQNLNHDAMYWYRQDPGQGLRLIYYSQIVNDFQKGDIAEGYSVSREKKESFPLTVTSAQKNPTAFYLCASSIDPVRTGTQYFGPGTRLLVL.

The V and J genes are TRBV27 and TRBJ2-1; no clear D. In germline, CDR1 is MNHEY, CDR2 SMNVEV (reference sequence). With 2 bases removed from V and 2 bases from J, the gap between germline ends came to 7 bases. The length of the CDR3 is 14 residues. The CDR3 region is CASSLARTYNEQFF. DNA of the CDR3: TGTGCCAGCAGTTTAGCTAGGACCTACAATGAGCAGTTCTTC.

The J gene is TRBJ1-6, the V gene TRBV6-5; D uncertain. Looked up from germline, CDR1 is MNHEY and CDR2 is SVGAGI. Between the trimmed V and J ends, which lost 0 bases and 10 bases, there was a span of 16 bases. The CDR3 loop spans 16 amino acids. CDR3 region: CASSYSRAGLGSPLHF. The CDR3 DNA reads as TGTGCCAGCAGTTACTCGAGGGCAGGCCTGGGGTCACCCCTCCACTTT.

A remark on this clone: Other DNA sequences in the same sample also yield this CDR3. The V gene is TRBV3-1 (or the pseudogene TRBV3-2), the J gene TRBJ2-6; D is perhaps TRBD1 (5 bases). Trimming pared 4 bases from V and 0 bases from J, leaving 7 bases between. CDR3 length equals 15 residues. Germline assignment: CDR1 LGHDT and CDR2 YNNKEL (reference sequence). For the CDR3, the DNA is TGTGCCAGCAGCCCCGACAGCTCTGGGGCCAACGTCCTGACTTTC. Protein product: CASSPDSSGANVLTF.

The chain is built from TRBV5-4 and TRBJ2-2; 7 nucleotides align to TRBD2. Looked up from germline, CDR1 is SGHNT and CDR2 is YYREEE (reference sequence). The CDR3 is made up of 15 amino acids. V was clipped by 4 bases and J by 0 bases; unmatched bases: 3. The CDR3 reads CASSKGGPNTGELFF. The CDR3 region has the DNA TGTGCCAGCAGCAAGGGAGGGCCGAACACCGGGGAGCTGTTTTTT.

This clone was seen a handful of times. The chain recombines TRBV7-8 with TRBJ2-3; D may be TRBD1 (5 bases). This CDR3 comprises 14 residues. Trimming left V 4 bases short and J 4 bases short, with 12 bases between. Germline lookup yields CDR1 SGHVS and CDR2 FQNEAQ. The DNA of the CDR3 is TGTGCCAGCAGCTCTGGTCTAGGGGCAGATACGCAGTATTTT. This encodes CASSSGLGADTQYF.

The rearrangement joins TRBV28 to TRBJ1-1; 7 bases agree with TRBD1. Germline-derived CDR1 and CDR2 are MDHEN and SYDVKM. This CDR3 is built from 14 residues. V dropped 3 bases and J dropped 7; count of bases not matched to a gene: 8. In DNA, the CDR3 is TGTGCCAGCAGTTTTTCGGGAGACAGGGATGAAGCTTTCTTT. It translates to CASSFSGDRDEAFF.

The table lists this clone with a few counts. The chain is built from TRBV9 and TRBJ1-5, with TRBD1 identical over 8 bases. Losses at the gene ends were 2 bases for V and 7 bases for J; bases not matched to a gene: 8. Germline lookup yields CDR1 SGDLS and CDR2 YYNGEE. The CDR3 spans 15 residues. In DNA form, the CDR3 reads TGTGCCAGCAGCGTCACACCGACAGGGGACCAGCCCCAGCATTTT. Protein sequence: CASSVTPTGDQPQHF.

V is TRBV5-6 and J is TRBJ2-7; TRBD2 agrees at 12 bases. J was trimmed by 3 bases and V by 4 bases; bases with no gene match: 5. CDR1 and CDR2 from the germline V gene are SGHDT and YYEEEE. This CDR3 has 15 amino acids. The CDR3 protein is CASSGPGLAGYEQYF. The DNA for the CDR3 is TGTGCCAGCAGCGGCCCGGGACTAGCGGGCTACGAGCAGTACTTC. The full variable domain, rest sourced from reference TRBV5-6 and TRBJ2-7, is DAGVTQSPTHLIKTRGQQVTLRCSPKSGHDTVSWYQQALGQGPQFIFQYYEEEERQRGNFPDRFSGHQFPNYSSELNVNALLLGDSALYLCASSGPGLAGYEQYFGPGTRLTVT.

This sequence joins TRBV4-3 and TRBJ2-1, with TRBD2 matching 8 bases. V trimming: 4 bases; J trimming: 5 bases; junction bases outside the gene matches: 1. The CDR3 has 13 amino acids. CDR1 LGHNA and CDR2 YSLEER come from the germline V gene. The DNA of the CDR3 is TGCGCCAGCAGCCCGGGACTAGACAATGAGCAGTTCTTC. It yields the protein CASSPGLDNEQFF.

This chain links TRBV9 with TRBJ2-2; TRBD2 matches 7 bases. V lost 4 bases, J lost 5 bases, and 14 bases stayed unmatched. The CDR3 length is 17 residues. The germline gives CDR1 SGDLS, CDR2 YYNGEE. CDR3 nucleotide sequence: TGTGCCAGCAGCCCGCGGGGGACGGGAGGACGAACCGGGGAGCTGTTTTTT. The encoded protein is CASSPRGTGGRTGELFF.

The chain recombines TRBV5-1 with TRBJ2-7; 9 bases line up with TRBD2. The CDR3 sequence is 14 residues long. V shed 4 bases, J shed 2 bases, and the junction held 4 bases outside the gene matches. Per germline, CDR1 SGHRS and CDR2 YFSETQ. CDR3 DNA sequence: TGCGCCAGCAGCCTGACTAGCGGAACCTACGAGCAGTACTTC. It is translated as CASSLTSGTYEQYF.

This chain joins TRBV11-2 and TRBJ2-5; 9 bases map to TRBD2. This CDR3 is 16 amino acids long. With V trimmed by 1 base and J by 0 bases, 3 bases remained unmatched. Germline CDR1 and CDR2: SGHAT and FQNNGV. The CDR3 protein is CASSLGAGGNQETQYF. The DNA for the CDR3 is TGTGCCAGCAGCTTAGGGGCGGGAGGGAACCAAGAGACCCAGTACTTC.

The V gene is TRBV19, the J gene TRBJ2-2, with a tentative D call TRBD2 (6 bases). The CDR3 is made up of 15 amino acids. Trimming shortened V by 9 bases and J by 4 bases, and 18 bases separated the two germline ends. Germline values: CDR1 LNHDA, CDR2 SQIVND (reference sequence). The CDR3 coding sequence is TGTGCCAGCGGGTCCGGGACTCTGGGCACCGGGGAGCTGTTTTTT. It encodes CASGSGTLGTGELFF. The full variable domain, completed using reference TRBV19 and TRBJ2-2, is DGGITQSPKYLFRKEGQNVTLSCEQNLNHDAMYWYRQDPGQGLRLIYYSQIVNDFQKGDIAEGYSVSREKKESFPLTVTSAQKNPTAFYLCASGSGTLGTGELFFGEGSRLTVL.

This clone was recorded once. The chain links TRBV11-3 to TRBJ2-1; a possible D gene is TRBD2 (6 bases). This CDR3 region has 12 residues. V was pared by 4 bases and J by 9 bases, with 10 bases between. CDR1 SGHNT and CDR2 YENEEA come from the germline V gene. The chain's CDR3 is CASSSPGGEQFF. The CDR3 bases are TGTGCCAGCAGCTCCCCCGGGGGTGAGCAGTTCTTC.

In nucleotides, the CDR3 is TGTGCCAGCTCACCTGGGTTGATGGGTCAGGATGAGCAGTTCTTC. As protein: CASSPGLMGQDEQFF. The rearrangement uses TRBV18 and TRBJ2-1, with D uncertain. Germline V gene lookup returns CDR1 KGHSH and CDR2 LQKENI. The CDR3 contains 15 residues. V was shortened by 3 bases and J by 8 bases, with 17 bases between the two germline ends.

J is TRBJ1-2 and V is TRBV24-1; TRBD1 matches 8 bases. From germline, CDR1 is KGHDR and CDR2 SFDVKD. This CDR3 contains 14 residues. Trimming cost V 3 bases and J 3 bases; bases outside gene matches: 2. In DNA, the CDR3 is TGTGCCACCAGTGATCAGGACAGGGACTATGGCTACACCTTC. It yields the protein CATSDQDRDYGYTF.

The J gene is TRBJ2-2, the V gene TRBV29-1; D is possibly TRBD2 (6 bases). The V gene's germline CDR1 is SQVTM and CDR2 ANQGSEA. Trimming cost V 6 bases and J 6 bases, with 26 bases left between them. The CDR3 is 17 amino acids. The CDR3 DNA follows: TGCAGCGTCAACAACGGGGGAGGAATCGAGGCGGCCGGGGAGCTGTTTTTT. Residues: CSVNNGGGIEAAGELFF.